This is a list of T cell receptor beta chains from one sample in a study of OX40 agonist ivuxolimab in advanced cancers. Sequenced by immunoSEQ multiplex PCR; TCRdb stores in-frame clones only, minus some. The sample has about 34,000 clones; about 90% are singletons. This specimen was CD4+ or CD8+ T cells sorted from blood, taken in a trial of the OX40 agonist ivuxolimab. These receptors came from an adult with an advanced solid tumor such as melanoma, head and neck, liver or kidney cancer. Both conserved end residues are part of each CDR3. D genes are given only for firm matches. Not all rows give a size; the values are once, few, many and, for expanded clones, a class.

>-|TRBV28|TRBD1|TRBJ2-3
TGTGCCAGCAGTACTATCTCCAGGGGGCCAGGAGATACGCAGTATTTT
CASSTISRGPGDTQYF
>-|TRBV10-2|TRBD2|TRBJ2-7
TGCGCCAGCAGGACTAGCGGGACCTACGAGCAGTACTTC
CASRTSGTYEQYF
>-|TRBV28|-|TRBJ2-1
TGTGCCAGCACAACACCGATTAGCTCCTACAATGAGCAGTTCTTC
CASTTPISSYNEQFF
>-|TRBV5-4|-|TRBJ2-5
TGTGCCAGCAGCTTGAGGGTAGGCGAGACCCAGTACTTC
CASSLRVGETQYF
>-|TRBV30|-|TRBJ1-2
TGTGCCTGGATGGACTATCCTAACTATGGCTACACCTTC
CAWMDYPNYGYTF
>-|TRBV12-5|-|TRBJ2-7
TGTGCTAGTGGCTCGCTCTTAAGCTCCTACGAGCAGTACTTC
CASGSLLSSYEQYF
>-|TRBV4-3|TRBD2|TRBJ2-3
TGCGCCAGCAGCCAAGAACTAGCGGGGGGATCCACAGATACGCAGTATTTT
CASSQELAGGSTDTQYF
>-|TRBV7-2|-|TRBJ1-5
TGTGCCAGCAGTTCAAGGGGGGGGCCGTATAGCAATCAGCCCCAGCATTTT
CASSSRGGPYSNQPQHF
>few|TRBV19|-|TRBJ2-7
TGTGCCAGTAGTAGTCAGGGATCCTACGAGCAGTACTTC
CASSSQGSYEQYF
>-|TRBV15|-|TRBJ2-7
TGTGCCACCAGCAGAGGGTACAGTTACGAGCAGTACTTC
CATSRGYSYEQYF
>-|TRBV9|TRBD2|TRBJ2-1
TGTGCCAGCAGCGTTAGCGGGGATTCCTACAATGAGCAGTTCTTC
CASSVSGDSYNEQFF
>-|TRBV27|-|TRBJ1-3
TGTGCCAGCAGGGGACACGGAAACACCATATATTTT
CASRGHGNTIYF